Below are 5 T cell receptor beta chains sequenced from a single sample in a study of cytomegalovirus exposure and HLA in healthy donors. The PCR employed 60 Vbeta primers together with 13 Jbeta primers. TCRdb keeps only in-frame clones here, not all; method: immunoSEQ multiplex PCR. The data contain about 150,000 clones, under 75% of them singletons. The sequenced sample consisted of PBMCs. The receptors come from a woman aged 55-69 years in good health and CMV-seropositive.

The chain recombines TRBV7-8 with TRBJ2-7, with D perhaps matching TRBD1 (6 bases). This CDR3 has 13 residues. Germline V lookup: CDR1 SGHVS, CDR2 FQNEAQ. V was pared by 5 bases and J by 6 bases, with 14 bases between. CDR3 in DNA: TGTGCCAGCAGCCAAGACAGGAGCGGCGAGCAGTACTTC. This codes for CASSQDRSGEQYF.

The CDR3 bases are TGTGCCAGCAGCTCAAACACCGGGGAGCTGTTTTTT. Translation gives CASSSNTGELFF. The V gene is TRBV7-6, the J gene TRBJ2-2; D unclear. CDR3 length: 12 residues. Germline loops: CDR1 SGHVS, CDR2 FNYEAQ. With 4 bases removed from V and 2 bases from J, the gap between germline ends came to 2 bases. The full variable domain, rest sourced from reference TRBV7-6 and TRBJ2-2, is GAGVSQSPRYKVTKRGQDVALRCDPISGHVSLYWYRQALGQGPEFLTYFNYEAQQDKSGLPNDRFSAERPEGSISTLTIQRTEQRDSAMYRCASSSNTGELFFGEGSRLTVL.

This clone was found a few times. The chain links TRBV5-6 to TRBJ2-3; tentative D call: TRBD1 (6 bases). This CDR3 spans 15 amino acids. Looked up from germline, CDR1 is SGHDT and CDR2 is YYEEEE. V lost 1 base and J 2 bases, leaving 11 bases between the germline ends. The CDR3 bases are TGTGCCAGCAGCTTGATAGGGGACACCACAGATACGCAGTATTTT. Protein: CASSLIGDTTDTQYF.

This rearrangement joins TRBV7-8 to TRBJ2-5; TRBD2 matches 7 bases. The DNA end is a closer match to TRBJ2-7, so the J assignment may be wrong. This CDR3 has 15 amino acids. Germline-derived CDR1 and CDR2 are SGHVS and FQNEAQ. CDR3 loop: CASSLAPRGAYEQYF. The CDR3, as DNA: TGTGCCAGCAGCTTAGCGCCACGGGGGGCCTACGAGCAGTACTTC.

This chain uses TRBV28 with TRBJ2-7, with D perhaps matching TRBD1 (6 bases). Trimming shortened V by 5 bases and J by 2 bases, and 10 bases separated the two germline ends. Germline values: CDR1 MDHEN, CDR2 SYDVKM. This CDR3 is built from 13 residues. The CDR3, as DNA: TGTGCCAGCAGTCCGGGACACCCCTACGAGCAGTACTTC. It encodes CASSPGHPYEQYF.